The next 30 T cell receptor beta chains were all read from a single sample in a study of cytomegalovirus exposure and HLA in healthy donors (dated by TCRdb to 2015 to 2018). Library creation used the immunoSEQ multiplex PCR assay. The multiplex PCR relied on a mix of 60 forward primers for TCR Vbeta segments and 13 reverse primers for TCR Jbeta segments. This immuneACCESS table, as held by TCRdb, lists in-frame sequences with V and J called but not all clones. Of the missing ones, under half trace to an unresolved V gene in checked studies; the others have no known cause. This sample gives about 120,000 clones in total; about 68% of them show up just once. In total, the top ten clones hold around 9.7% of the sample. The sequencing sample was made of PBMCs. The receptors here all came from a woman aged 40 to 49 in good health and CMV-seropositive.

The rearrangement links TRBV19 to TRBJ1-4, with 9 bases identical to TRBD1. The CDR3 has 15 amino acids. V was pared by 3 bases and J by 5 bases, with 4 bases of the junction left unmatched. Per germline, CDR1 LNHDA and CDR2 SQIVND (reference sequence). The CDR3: CASSISGTGNEKLFF. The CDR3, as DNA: TGTGCCAGTAGTATCTCAGGGACAGGGAATGAAAAACTGTTTTTT.

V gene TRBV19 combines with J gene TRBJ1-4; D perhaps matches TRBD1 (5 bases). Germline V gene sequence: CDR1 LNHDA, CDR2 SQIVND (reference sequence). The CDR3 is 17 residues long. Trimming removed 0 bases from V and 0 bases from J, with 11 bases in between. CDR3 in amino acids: CASSIEGGVSTNEKLFF. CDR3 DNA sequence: TGTGCCAGTAGTATAGAAGGAGGGGTCTCAACTAATGAAAAACTGTTTTTT. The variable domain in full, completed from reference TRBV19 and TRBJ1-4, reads DGGITQSPKYLFRKEGQNVTLSCEQNLNHDAMYWYRQDPGQGLRLIYYSQIVNDFQKGDIAEGYSVSREKKESFPLTVTSAQKNPTAFYLCASSIEGGVSTNEKLFFGSGTQLSVL.

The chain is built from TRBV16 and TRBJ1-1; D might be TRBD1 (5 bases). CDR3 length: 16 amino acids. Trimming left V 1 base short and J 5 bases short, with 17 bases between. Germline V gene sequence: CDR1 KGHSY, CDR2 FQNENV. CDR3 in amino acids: CASSQFYRGRQTEAFF. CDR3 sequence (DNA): TGTGCCAGCAGCCAATTCTATCGGGGGAGGCAAACTGAAGCTTTCTTT.

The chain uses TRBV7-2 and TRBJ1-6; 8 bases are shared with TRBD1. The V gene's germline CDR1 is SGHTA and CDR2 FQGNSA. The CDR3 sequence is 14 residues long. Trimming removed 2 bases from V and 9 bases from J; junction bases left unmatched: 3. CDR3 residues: CASSLKTGGSPLHF. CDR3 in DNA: TGTGCCAGCAGCTTAAAAACAGGGGGTTCACCCCTCCACTTT.

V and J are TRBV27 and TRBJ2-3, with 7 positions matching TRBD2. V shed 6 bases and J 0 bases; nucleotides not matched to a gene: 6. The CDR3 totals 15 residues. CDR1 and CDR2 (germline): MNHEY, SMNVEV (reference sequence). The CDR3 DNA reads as TGTGCCAGCAGGTCCGGGGGGACTAGCACAGATACGCAGTATTTT. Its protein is CASRSGGTSTDTQYF.

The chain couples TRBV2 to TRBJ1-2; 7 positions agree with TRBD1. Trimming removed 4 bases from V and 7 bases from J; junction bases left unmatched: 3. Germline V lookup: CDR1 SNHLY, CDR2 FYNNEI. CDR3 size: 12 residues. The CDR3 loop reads CASSVQGLGYTF. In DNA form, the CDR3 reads TGTGCCAGCAGTGTACAGGGGCTTGGCTACACCTTC. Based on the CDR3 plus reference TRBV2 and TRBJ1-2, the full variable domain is EPEVTQTPSHQVTQMGQEVILRCVPISNHLYFYWYRQILGQKVEFLVSFYNNEISEKSEIFDDQFSVERPDGSNFTLKIRSTKLEDSAMYFCASSVQGLGYTFGSGTRLTVV.

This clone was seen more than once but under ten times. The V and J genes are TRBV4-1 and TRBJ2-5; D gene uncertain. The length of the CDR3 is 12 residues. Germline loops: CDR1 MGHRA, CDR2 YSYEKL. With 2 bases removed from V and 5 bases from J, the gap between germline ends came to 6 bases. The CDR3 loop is CASSQTGETQYF. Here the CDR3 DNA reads TGCGCCAGCAGCCAAACTGGTGAGACCCAGTACTTC.

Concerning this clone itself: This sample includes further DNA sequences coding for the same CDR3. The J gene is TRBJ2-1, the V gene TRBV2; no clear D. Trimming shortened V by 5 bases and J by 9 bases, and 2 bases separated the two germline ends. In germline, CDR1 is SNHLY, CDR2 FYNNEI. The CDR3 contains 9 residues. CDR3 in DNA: TGTGCCAGCAGTCGTGAGCAGTTCTTC. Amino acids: CASSREQFF.

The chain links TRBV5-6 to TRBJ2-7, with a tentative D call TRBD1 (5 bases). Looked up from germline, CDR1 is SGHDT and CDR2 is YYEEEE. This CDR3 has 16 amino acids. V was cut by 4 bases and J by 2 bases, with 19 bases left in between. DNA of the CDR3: TGTGCCAGCAGCCGACGTCTTGGGGCGCCGGCCTACGAGCAGTACTTC. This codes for CASSRRLGAPAYEQYF.

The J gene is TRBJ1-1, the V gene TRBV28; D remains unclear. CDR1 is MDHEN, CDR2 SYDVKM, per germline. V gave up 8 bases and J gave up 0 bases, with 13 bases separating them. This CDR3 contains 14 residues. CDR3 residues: CASGEGWVNTEAFF. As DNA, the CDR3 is TGTGCCAGCGGGGAGGGTTGGGTGAACACTGAAGCTTTCTTT.

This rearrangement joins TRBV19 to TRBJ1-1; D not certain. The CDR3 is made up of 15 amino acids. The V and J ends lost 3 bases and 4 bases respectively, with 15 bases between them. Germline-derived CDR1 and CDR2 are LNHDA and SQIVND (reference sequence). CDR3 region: CASSIGSLVGTEAFF. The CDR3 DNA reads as TGTGCCAGTAGTATCGGATCCCTAGTGGGCACTGAAGCTTTCTTT.

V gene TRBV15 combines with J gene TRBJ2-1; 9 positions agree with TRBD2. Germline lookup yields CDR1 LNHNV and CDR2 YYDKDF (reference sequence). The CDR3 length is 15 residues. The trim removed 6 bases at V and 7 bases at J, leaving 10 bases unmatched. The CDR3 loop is CATSRSLAGGNEQFF. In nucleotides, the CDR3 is TGTGCCACCAGTCGATCGTTGGCGGGAGGGAATGAGCAGTTCTTC.

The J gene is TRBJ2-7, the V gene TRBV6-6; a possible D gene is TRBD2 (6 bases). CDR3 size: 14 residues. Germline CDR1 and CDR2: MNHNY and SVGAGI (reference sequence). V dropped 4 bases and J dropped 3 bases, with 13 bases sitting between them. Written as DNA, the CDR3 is TGTGCCAGCAGTTTAGGACTAATGAACTACGAGCAGTACTTC. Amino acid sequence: CASSLGLMNYEQYF.

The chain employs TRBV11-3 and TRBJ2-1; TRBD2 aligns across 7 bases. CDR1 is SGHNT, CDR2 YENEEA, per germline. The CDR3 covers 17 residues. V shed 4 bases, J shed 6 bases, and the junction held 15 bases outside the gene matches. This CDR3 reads CASSSPPLADKVNEQFF. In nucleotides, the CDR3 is TGTGCCAGCAGCTCCCCTCCGCTAGCGGATAAGGTCAATGAGCAGTTCTTC.

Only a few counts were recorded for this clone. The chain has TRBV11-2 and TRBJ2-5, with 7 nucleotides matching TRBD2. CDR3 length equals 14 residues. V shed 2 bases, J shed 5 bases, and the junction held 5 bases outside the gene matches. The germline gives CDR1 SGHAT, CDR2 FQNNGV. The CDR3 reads CASSLRTRLETQYF. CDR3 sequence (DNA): TGTGCCAGCAGCTTAAGGACTAGACTGGAGACCCAGTACTTC.

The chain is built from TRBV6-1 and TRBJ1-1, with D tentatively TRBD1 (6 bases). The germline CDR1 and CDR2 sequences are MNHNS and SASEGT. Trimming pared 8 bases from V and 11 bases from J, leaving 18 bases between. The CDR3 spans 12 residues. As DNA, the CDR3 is TGTGCCAGCGGTCCGACAGGCAAGGTGGCTTTCTTT. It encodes CASGPTGKVAFF.

CDR3 sequence: CASSQVPGGQIISYEQYF. For the CDR3, the DNA is TGCGCCAGCAGCCAAGTACCTGGGGGACAGATTATCTCCTACGAGCAGTACTTC. This rearrangement joins TRBV4-1 to TRBJ2-7, with 7 bases identical to TRBD1. This CDR3 has 18 residues. CDR1 MGHRA and CDR2 YSYEKL come from the germline V gene. The J segment lost 0 bases and the V segment lost 1 base, leaving 12 bases of the junction unmatched.

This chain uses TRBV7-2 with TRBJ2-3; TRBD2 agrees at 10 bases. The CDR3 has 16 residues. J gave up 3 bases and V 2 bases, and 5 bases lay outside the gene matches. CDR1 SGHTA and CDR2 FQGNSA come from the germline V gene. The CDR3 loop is CASSLSGLAETDTQYF. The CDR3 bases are TGTGCCAGCAGCTTATCCGGACTAGCGGAGACAGATACGCAGTATTTT.

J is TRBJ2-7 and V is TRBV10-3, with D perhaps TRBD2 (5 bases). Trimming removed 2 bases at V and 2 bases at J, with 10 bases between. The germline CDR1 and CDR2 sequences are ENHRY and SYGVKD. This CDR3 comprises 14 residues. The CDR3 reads CAISERSGPYEQYF. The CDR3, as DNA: TGTGCCATCAGTGAGAGGAGCGGACCCTACGAGCAGTACTTC.

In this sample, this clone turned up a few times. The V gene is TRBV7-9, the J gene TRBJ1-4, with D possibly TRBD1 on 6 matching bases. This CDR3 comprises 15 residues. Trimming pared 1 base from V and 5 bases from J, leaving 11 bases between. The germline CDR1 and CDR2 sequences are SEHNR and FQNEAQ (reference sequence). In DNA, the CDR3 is TGTGCCAGCAGCTTAGGGACAGAGAGGAATGAAAAACTGTTTTTT. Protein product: CASSLGTERNEKLFF. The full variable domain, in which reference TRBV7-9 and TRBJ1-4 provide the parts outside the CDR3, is DTGVSQNPRHKITKRGQNVTFRCDPISEHNRLYWYRQTLGQGPEFLTYFQNEAQLEKSRLLSDRFSAERPKGSFSTLEIQRTEQGDSAMYLCASSLGTERNEKLFFGSGTQLSVL.

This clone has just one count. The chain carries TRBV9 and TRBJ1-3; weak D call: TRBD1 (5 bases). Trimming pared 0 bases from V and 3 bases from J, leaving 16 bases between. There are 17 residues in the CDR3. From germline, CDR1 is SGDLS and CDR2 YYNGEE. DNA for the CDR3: TGTGCCAGCAGCGTAGGATCCGGGGGATTCGATGGAAACACCATATATTTT. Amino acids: CASSVGSGGFDGNTIYF. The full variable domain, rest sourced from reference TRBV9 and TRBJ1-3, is DSGVTQTPKHLITATGQRVTLRCSPRSGDLSVYWYQQSLDQGLQFLIQYYNGEERAKGNILERFSAQQFPDLHSELNLSSLELGDSALYFCASSVGSGGFDGNTIYFGEGSWLTVV.

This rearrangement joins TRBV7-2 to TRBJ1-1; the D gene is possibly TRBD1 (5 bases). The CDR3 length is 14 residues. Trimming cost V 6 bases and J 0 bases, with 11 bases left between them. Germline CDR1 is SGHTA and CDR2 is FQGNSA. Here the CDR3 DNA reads TGTGCCAGCAGAGGACACTTAATGAACACTGAAGCTTTCTTT. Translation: CASRGHLMNTEAFF.

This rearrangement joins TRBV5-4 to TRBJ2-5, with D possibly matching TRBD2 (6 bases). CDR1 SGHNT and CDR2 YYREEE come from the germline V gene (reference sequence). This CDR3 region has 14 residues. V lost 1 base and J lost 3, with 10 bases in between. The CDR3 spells CASSLSGPEETQYF. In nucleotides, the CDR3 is TGTGCCAGCAGCTTGAGCGGGCCTGAAGAGACCCAGTACTTC.

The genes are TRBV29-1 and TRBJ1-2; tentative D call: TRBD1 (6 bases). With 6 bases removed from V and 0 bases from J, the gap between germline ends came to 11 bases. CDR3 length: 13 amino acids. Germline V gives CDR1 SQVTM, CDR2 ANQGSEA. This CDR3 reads CSVQQGTNYGYTF. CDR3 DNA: TGCAGCGTCCAACAGGGAACTAACTATGGCTACACCTTC.

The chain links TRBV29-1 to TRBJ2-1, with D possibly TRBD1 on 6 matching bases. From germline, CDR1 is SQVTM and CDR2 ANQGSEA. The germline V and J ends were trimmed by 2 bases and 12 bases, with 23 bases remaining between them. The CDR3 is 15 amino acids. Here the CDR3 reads CSVEMIAGTMSGQFF. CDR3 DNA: TGCAGCGTTGAAATGATAGCAGGGACAATGAGCGGGCAGTTCTTC.

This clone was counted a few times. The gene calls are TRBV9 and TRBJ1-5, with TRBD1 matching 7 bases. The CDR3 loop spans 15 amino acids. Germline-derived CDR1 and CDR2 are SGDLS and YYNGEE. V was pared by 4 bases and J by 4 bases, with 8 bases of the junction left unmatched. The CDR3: CASSSTGAGNQPQHF. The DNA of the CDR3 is TGTGCCAGCAGCTCAACAGGGGCCGGGAATCAGCCCCAGCATTTT.

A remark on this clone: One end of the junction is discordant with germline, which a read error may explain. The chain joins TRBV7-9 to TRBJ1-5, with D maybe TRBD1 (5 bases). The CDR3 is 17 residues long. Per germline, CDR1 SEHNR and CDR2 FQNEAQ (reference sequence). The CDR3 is CSSSLGEGTEGNQPQHF. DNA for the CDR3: TGTTCCAGCAGCTTAGGGGAGGGAACTGAGGGCAATCAGCCCCAGCATTTT. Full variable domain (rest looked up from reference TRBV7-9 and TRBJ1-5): DTGVSQNPRHKITKRGQNVTFRCDPISEHNRLYWYRQTLGQGPEFLTYFQNEAQLEKSRLLSDRFSAERPKGSFSTLEIQRTEQGDSAMYLCSSSLGEGTEGNQPQHFGDGTRLSIL.

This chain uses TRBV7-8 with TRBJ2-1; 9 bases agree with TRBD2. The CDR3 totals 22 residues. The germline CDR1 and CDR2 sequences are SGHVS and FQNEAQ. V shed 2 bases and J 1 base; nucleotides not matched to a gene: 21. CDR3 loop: CASSLSPLGARGLAYSYNEQFF. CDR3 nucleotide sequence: TGTGCCAGCAGCTTAAGCCCTTTGGGGGCGAGGGGACTAGCTTATTCCTACAATGAGCAGTTCTTC.

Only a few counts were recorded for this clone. The CDR3 DNA reads TGTGCCAGCTCACCCCCAGAAATGACAGCGAACACTGAAGCTTTCTTT. Protein: CASSPPEMTANTEAFF. The gene calls are TRBV18 and TRBJ1-1, with a weak D call TRBD1 (5 bases). V was trimmed by 3 bases and J by 1 base, leaving 15 bases between them. This CDR3 has 16 amino acids. The germline gives CDR1 KGHSH, CDR2 LQKENI.

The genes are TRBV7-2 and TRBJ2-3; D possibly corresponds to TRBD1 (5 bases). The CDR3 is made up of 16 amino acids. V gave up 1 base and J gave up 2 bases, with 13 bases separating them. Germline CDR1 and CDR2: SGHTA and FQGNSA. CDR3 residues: CASSLEGSYYTDTQYF. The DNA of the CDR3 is TGTGCCAGCAGCTTAGAGGGGTCCTACTACACAGATACGCAGTATTTT.